The TCR beta chain under discussion was sequenced for a study of T-cell memory formation after mild COVID-19. General study results and limits: CD4+ bias marked clones expanding day 15 to 37, unlike balanced contracting clones. Memory cells collected pre-infection included some clones that later responded, suggesting cross-reactive memory joined.

Concerning this clonotype itself: What it binds is not known.

cDNA libraries for TCR alpha and TCR beta, carrying sample barcodes and UMIs, came from 5'RACE with constant-segment primers. TCRdb passed the 5' RACE reads through MiXCR, listing each CDR3 protein once. The repertoire holds more than 150,000 distinct CDR3 sequences, with 11% as singletons. This CDR3 is 12 amino acids long. CDR1 and CDR2 (germline): SGHRS, YFSETQ. Deletions cut 2 bases from V and 6 bases from J, with 9 bases between. The TCR was taken from a man aged 18-30 years who had mild COVID-19 (a few samples of this study predate the infection). Cell type and time point are not known. The sequenced sample was PBMCs or a T cell subset sorted from them (not recorded which). The chain uses TRBV5-1 and TRBJ2-7, with D unclear. CDR3 DNA sequence: TGCGCCAGCAGCTTTCAAGGCGTCGAGCAGTACTTC. Its protein is CASSFQGVEQYF.